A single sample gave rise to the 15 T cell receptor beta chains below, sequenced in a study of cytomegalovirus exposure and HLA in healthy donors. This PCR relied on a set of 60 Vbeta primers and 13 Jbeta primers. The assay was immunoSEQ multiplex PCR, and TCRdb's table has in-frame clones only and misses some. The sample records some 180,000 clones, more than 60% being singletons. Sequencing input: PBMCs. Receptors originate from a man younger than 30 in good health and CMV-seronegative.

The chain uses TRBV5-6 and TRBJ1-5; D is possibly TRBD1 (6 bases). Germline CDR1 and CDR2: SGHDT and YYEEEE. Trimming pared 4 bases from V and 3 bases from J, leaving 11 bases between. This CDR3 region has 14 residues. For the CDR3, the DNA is TGTGCCAGCAGCCTTGGACAGCACAATCAGCCCCAGCATTTT. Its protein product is CASSLGQHNQPQHF.

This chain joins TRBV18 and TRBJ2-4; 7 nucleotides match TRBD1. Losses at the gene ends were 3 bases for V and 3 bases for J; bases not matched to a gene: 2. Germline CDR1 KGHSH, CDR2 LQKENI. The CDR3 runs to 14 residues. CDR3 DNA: TGTGCCAGCTCACCTCAGGGGGACAAAAACATTCAGTACTTC. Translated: CASSPQGDKNIQYF.

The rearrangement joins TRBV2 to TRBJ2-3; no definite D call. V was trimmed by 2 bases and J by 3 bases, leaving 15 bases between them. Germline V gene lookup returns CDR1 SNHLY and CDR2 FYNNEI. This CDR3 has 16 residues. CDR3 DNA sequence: TGTGCCAGCAGTGAACTAGAACTGATGCAAACAGATACGCAGTATTTT. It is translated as CASSELELMQTDTQYF.

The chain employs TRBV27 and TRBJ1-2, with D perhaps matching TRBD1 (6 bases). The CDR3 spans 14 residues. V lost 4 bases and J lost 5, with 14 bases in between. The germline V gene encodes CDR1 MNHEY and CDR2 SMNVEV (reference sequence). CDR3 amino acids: CASSSPDSPYGYTF. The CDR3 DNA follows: TGTGCCAGCAGTTCTCCGGACAGCCCGTATGGCTACACCTTC.

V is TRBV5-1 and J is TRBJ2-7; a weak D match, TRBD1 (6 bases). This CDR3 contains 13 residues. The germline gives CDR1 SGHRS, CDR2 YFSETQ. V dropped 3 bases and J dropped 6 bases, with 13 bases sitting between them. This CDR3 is CASSSGQFSEQYF. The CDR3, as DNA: TGCGCCAGCAGCTCAGGACAGTTTTCCGAGCAGTACTTC.

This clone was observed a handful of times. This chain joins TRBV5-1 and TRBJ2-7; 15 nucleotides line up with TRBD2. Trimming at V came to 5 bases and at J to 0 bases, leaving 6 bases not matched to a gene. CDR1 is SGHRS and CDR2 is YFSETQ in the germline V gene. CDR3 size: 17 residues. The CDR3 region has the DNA TGCGCCAGCAGGGAGGGGACTAGCGGGGGGATCTCCTACGAGCAGTACTTC. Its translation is CASREGTSGGISYEQYF.

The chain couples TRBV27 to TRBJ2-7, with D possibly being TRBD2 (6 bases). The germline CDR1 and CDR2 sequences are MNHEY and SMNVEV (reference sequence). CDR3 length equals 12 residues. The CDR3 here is CATSRPIYEQYF. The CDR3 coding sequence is TGTGCAACTAGCAGGCCGATCTACGAGCAGTACTTC.

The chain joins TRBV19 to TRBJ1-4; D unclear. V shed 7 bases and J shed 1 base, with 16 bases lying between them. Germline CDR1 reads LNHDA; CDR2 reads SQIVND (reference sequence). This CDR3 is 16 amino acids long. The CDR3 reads CASNDAPGRTNEKLFF. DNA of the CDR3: TGTGCCAGTAATGACGCCCCGGGTAGAACTAATGAAAAACTGTTTTTT. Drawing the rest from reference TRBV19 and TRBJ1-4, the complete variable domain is DGGITQSPKYLFRKEGQNVTLSCEQNLNHDAMYWYRQDPGQGLRLIYYSQIVNDFQKGDIAEGYSVSREKKESFPLTVTSAQKNPTAFYLCASNDAPGRTNEKLFFGSGTQLSVL.

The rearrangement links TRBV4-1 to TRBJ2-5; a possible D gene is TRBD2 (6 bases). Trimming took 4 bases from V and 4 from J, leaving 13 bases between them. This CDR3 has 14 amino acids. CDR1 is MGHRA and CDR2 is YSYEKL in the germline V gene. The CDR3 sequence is CASSRGGAGETQYF. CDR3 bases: TGCGCCAGCAGCCGCGGAGGGGCGGGAGAGACCCAGTACTTC.

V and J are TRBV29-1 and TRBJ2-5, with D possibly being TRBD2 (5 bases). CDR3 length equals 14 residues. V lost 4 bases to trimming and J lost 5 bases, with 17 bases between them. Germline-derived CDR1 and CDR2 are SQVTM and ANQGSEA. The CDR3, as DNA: TGCAGCGTTGTTCCGAGCGGACGTCAGGAGACCCAGTACTTC. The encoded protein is CSVVPSGRQETQYF.

The CDR3 protein is CASSYSQGGHGYTF. CDR3 nucleotide sequence: TGTGCCAGCAGTTACTCGCAGGGGGGACATGGCTACACCTTC. This chain links TRBV27 with TRBJ1-2; TRBD1 agrees at 7 bases. CDR1 and CDR2 (germline): MNHEY, SMNVEV (reference sequence). Losses at the gene ends were 4 bases for V and 6 bases for J; bases not matched to a gene: 8. The CDR3 consists of 14 residues.

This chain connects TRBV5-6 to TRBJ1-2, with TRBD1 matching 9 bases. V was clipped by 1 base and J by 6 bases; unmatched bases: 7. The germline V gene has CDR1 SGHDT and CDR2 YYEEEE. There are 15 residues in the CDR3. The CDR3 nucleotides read TGTGCCAGCAGCTTGAGTCGGACAGGGGTGAATGGCTACACCTTC. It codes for CASSLSRTGVNGYTF. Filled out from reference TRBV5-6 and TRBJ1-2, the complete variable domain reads DAGVTQSPTHLIKTRGQQVTLRCSPKSGHDTVSWYQQALGQGPQFIFQYYEEEERQRGNFPDRFSGHQFPNYSSELNVNALLLGDSALYLCASSLSRTGVNGYTFGSGTRLTVV.

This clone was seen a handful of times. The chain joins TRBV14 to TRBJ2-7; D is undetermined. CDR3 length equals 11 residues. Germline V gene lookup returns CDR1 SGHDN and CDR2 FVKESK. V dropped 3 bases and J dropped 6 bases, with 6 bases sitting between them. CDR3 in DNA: TGTGCCAGCAGCCACTTGTCCGAGCAGTACTTC. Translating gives CASSHLSEQYF.

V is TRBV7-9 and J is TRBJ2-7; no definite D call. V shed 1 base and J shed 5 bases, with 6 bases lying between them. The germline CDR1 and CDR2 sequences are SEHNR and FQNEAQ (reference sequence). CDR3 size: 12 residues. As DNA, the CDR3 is TGTGCCAGCAGCTTAGGGCAGAACGAGCAGTACTTC. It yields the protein CASSLGQNEQYF.

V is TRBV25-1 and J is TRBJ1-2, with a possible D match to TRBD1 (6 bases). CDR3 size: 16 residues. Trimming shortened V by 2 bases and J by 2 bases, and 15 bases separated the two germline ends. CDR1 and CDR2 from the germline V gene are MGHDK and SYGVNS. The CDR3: CASSEMGTRGNYGYTF. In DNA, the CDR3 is TGTGCCAGCAGTGAAATGGGGACAAGGGGGAACTATGGCTACACCTTC.